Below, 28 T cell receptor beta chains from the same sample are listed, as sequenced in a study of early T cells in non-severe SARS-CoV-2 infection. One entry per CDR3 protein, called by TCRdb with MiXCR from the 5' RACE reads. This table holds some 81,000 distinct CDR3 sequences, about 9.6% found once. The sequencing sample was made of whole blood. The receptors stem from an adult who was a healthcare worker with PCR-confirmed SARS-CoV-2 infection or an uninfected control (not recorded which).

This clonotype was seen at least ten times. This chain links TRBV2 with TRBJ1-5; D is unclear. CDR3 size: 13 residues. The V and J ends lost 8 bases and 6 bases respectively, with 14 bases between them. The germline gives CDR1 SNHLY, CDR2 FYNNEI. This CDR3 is CASALGSFQPQHF. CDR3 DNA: TGTGCCAGCGCCCTGGGAAGCTTTCAGCCCCAGCATTTT.

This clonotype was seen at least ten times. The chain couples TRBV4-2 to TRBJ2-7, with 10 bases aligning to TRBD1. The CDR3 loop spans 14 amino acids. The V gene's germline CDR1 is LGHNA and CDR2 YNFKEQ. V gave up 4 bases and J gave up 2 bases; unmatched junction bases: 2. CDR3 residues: CASSPGTGAYEQYF. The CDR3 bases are TGTGCCAGCAGCCCCGGGACAGGGGCCTACGAGCAGTACTTC.

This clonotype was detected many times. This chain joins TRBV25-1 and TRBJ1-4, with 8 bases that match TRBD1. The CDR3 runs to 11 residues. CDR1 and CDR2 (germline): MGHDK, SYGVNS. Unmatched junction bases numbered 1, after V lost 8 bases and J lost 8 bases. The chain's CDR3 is CASGDREKLFF. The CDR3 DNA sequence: TGTGCCAGCGGGGACAGGGAAAAACTGTTTTTT.

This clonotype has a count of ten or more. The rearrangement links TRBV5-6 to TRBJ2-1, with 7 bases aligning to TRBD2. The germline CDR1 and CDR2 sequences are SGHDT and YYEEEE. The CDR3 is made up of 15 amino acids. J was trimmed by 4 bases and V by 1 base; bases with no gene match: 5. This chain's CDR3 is CASSLSAGAYNEQFF. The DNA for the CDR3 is TGTGCCAGCAGCTTGTCGGCGGGAGCGTACAATGAGCAGTTCTTC.

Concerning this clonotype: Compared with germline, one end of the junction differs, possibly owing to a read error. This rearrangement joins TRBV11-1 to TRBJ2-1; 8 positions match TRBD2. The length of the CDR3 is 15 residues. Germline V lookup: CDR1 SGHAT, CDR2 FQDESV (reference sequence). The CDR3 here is CASSLAGFIYNEQFF. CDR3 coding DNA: TGTGCCAGCAGTTTAGCGGGATTTATCTACAATGAGCAGTTCTTC.

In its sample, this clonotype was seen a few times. DNA of the CDR3: TGTGCCAGCAGCCCGGATGCGGGAGGGATCCCCTACGAGCAGTACTTC. Translation: CASSPDAGGIPYEQYF. This chain links TRBV5-4 with TRBJ2-7; 9 bases align to TRBD2. The V gene's germline CDR1 is SGHNT and CDR2 YYREEE (reference sequence). Germline trimming cut 4 bases from V and 2 bases from J; bases unmatched to any gene: 10. There are 16 residues in the CDR3.

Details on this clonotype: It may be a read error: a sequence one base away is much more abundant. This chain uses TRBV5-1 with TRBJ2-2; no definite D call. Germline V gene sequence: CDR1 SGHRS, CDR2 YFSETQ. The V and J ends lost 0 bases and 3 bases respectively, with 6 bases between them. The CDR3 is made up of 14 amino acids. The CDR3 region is CASSLAQYTGELFF. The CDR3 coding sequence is TGCGCCAGCAGCTTGGCCCAGTACACCGGGGAGCTGTTTTTT. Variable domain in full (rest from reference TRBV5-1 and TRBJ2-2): KAGVTQTPRYLIKTRGQQVTLSCSPISGHRSVSWYQQTPGQGLQFLFEYFSETQRNKGNFPGRFSGRQFSNSRSEMNVSTLELGDSALYLCASSLAQYTGELFFGEGSRLTVL.

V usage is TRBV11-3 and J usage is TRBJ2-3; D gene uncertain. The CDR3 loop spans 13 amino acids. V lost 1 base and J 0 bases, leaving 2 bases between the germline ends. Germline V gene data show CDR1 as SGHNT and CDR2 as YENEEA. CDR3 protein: CASSLVSTDTQYF. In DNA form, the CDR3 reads TGTGCCAGCAGCTTAGTTAGCACAGATACGCAGTATTTT.

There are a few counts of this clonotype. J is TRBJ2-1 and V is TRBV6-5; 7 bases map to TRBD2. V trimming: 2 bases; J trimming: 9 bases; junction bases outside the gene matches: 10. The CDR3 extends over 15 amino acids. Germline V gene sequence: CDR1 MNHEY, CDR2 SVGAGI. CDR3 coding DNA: TGTGCCAGCAGTTACCAGGGAGGGGCTTCGATTGAGCAGTTCTTC. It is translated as CASSYQGGASIEQFF.

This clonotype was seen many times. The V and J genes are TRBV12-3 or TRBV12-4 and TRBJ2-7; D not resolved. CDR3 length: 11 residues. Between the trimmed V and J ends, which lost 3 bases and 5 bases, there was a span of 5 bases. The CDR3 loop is CASSLVHEQYF. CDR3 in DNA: TGTGCCAGCAGTTTGGTCCACGAGCAGTACTTC.

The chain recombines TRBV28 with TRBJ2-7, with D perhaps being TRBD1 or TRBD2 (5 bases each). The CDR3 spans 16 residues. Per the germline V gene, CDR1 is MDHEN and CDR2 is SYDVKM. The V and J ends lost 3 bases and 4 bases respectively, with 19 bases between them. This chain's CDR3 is CASSFTPGRSRYEQYF. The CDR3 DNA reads TGTGCCAGCAGTTTCACTCCGGGACGTTCTAGGTACGAGCAGTACTTC. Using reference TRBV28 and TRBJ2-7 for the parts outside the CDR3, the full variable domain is DVKVTQSSRYLVKRTGEKVFLECVQDMDHENMFWYRQDPGLGLRLIYFSYDVKMKEKGDIPEGYSVSREKKERFSLILESASTNQTSMYLCASSFTPGRSRYEQYFGPGTRLTVT.

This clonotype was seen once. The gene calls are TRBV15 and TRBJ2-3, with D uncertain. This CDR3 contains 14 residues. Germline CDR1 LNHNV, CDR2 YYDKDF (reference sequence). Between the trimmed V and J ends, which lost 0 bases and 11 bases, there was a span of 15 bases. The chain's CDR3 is CATSRDRATPEQYF. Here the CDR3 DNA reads TGTGCCACCAGCAGAGATCGGGCCACTCCAGAGCAGTATTTT.

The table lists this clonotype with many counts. The CDR3 DNA sequence: TGTGCCAGCAGCATAAGCACAGATACGCAGTATTTT. Translating gives CASSISTDTQYF. The chain combines TRBV5-4 with TRBJ2-3; D is undetermined. Germline values: CDR1 SGHNT, CDR2 YYREEE (reference sequence). Trimming took off 4 bases at V and 0 bases at J, with 3 bases between the two ends. This CDR3 region has 12 residues.

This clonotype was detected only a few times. The CDR3 DNA reads as TGTGCCAGCAGCTTAGGGACCGGACGGCAGTACTTC. This gives the protein CASSLGTGRQYF. The rearrangement uses TRBV7-9 and TRBJ2-7; D unclear. The CDR3 has 12 residues. The V gene's germline CDR1 is SEHNR and CDR2 FQNEAQ (reference sequence). The V and J ends lost 1 base and 9 bases respectively, with 10 bases between them. The full variable domain, completed using reference TRBV7-9 and TRBJ2-7, is DTGVSQNPRHKITKRGQNVTFRCDPISEHNRLYWYRQTLGQGPEFLTYFQNEAQLEKSRLLSDRFSAERPKGSFSTLEIQRTEQGDSAMYLCASSLGTGRQYFGPGTRLTVT.

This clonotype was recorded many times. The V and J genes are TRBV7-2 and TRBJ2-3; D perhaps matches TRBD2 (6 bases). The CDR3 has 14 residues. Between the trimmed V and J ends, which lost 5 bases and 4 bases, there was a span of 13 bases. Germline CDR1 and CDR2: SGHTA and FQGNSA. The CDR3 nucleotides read TGTGCCAGCAGCCCCGGGGTAGCGGCAGATACGCAGTATTTT. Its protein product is CASSPGVAADTQYF. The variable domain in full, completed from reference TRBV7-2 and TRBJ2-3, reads GAGVSQSPSNKVTEKGKDVELRCDPISGHTALYWYRQSLGQGLEFLIYFQGNSAPDKSGLPSDRFSAERTGGSVSTLTIQRTQQEDSAVYLCASSPGVAADTQYFGPGTRLTVL.

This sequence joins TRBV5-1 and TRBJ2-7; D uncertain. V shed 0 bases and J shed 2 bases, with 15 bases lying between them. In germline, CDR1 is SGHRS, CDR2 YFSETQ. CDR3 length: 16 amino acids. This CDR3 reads CASSLGPTLRTYEQYF. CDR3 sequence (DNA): TGCGCCAGCAGCTTGGGGCCTACCCTCCGGACCTACGAGCAGTACTTC.

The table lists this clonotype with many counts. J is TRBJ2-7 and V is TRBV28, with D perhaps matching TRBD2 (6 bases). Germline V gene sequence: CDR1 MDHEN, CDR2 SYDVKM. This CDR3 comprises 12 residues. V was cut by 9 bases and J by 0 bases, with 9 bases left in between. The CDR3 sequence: CASRTTSYEQYF. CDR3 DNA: TGTGCCAGTAGGACTACCTCCTACGAGCAGTACTTC.

The CDR3 loop reads CASSLGLSFPTDTQYF. Here the CDR3 DNA reads TGTGCCAGCAGCTTGGGACTTAGCTTTCCCACAGATACGCAGTATTTT. This chain connects TRBV5-5 to TRBJ2-3; no clear D. The CDR3 length is 16 residues. The germline V and J ends were trimmed by 0 bases and 2 bases, with 13 bases remaining between them. From germline, CDR1 is SGHKS and CDR2 YYEKEE (reference sequence).

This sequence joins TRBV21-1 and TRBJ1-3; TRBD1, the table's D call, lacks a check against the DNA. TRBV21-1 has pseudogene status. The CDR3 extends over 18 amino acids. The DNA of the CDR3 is TGTGCCAGCAGCAAACCGATACAGGGGGCGAGCTCTGAAAACACCATATATTTT. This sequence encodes CASSKPIQGASSENTIYF.

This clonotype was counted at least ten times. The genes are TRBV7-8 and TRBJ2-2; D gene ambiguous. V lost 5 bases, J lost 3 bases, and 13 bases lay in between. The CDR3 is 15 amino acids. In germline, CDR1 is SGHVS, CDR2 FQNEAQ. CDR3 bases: TGTGCCAGCAGCCCCCAGAGTATACACACCGGGGAGCTGTTTTTT. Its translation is CASSPQSIHTGELFF.

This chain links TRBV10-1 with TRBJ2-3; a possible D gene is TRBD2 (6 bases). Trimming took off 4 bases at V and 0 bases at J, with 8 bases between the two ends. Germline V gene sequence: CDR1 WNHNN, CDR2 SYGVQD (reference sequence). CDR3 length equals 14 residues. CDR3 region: CASSGGLSTDTQYF. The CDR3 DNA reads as TGCGCCAGCAGTGGAGGACTAAGCACAGATACGCAGTATTTT.

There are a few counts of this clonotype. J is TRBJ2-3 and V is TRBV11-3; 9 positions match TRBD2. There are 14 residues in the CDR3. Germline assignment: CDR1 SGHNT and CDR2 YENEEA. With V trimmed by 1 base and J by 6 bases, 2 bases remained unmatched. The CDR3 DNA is TGTGCCAGCAGCTTAGTAGCGGGAGACGATACGCAGTATTTT. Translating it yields CASSLVAGDDTQYF.

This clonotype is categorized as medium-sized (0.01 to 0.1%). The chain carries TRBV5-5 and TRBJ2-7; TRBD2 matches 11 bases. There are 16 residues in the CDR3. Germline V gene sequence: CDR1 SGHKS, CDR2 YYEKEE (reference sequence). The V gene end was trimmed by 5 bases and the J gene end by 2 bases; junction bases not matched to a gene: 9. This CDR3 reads CASSLLTSGAAYEQYF. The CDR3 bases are TGTGCCAGCAGTTTGTTGACTAGCGGGGCCGCCTACGAGCAGTACTTC. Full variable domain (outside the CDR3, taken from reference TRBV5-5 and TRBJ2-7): DAGVTQSPTHLIKTRGQQVTLRCSPISGHKSVSWYQQVLGQGPQFIFQYYEKEERGRGNFPDRFSARQFPNYSSELNVNALLLGDSALYLCASSLLTSGAAYEQYFGPGTRLTVT.

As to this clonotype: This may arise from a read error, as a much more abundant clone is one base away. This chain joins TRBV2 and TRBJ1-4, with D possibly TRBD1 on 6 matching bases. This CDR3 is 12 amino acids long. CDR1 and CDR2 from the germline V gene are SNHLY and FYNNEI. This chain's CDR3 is CASNRENGKLFF. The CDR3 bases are TGTGCCAGCAACAGGGAAAATGGAAAACTGTTTTTT.

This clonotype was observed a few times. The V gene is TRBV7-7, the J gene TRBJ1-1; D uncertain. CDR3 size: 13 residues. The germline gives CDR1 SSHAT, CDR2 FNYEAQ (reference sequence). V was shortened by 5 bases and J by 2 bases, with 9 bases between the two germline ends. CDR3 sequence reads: CASSAVSNTEAFF. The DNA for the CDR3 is TGTGCCAGCAGCGCCGTCTCAAACACTGAAGCTTTCTTT.

DNA for the CDR3: TGTGCCAGCAGTGCAGGGGGCTATGGCTACACCTTC. As protein: CASSAGGYGYTF. This chain connects TRBV2 to TRBJ1-2; TRBD1 matches 7 bases. With V trimmed by 4 bases and J by 4 bases, 0 bases remained unmatched. The V gene's germline CDR1 is SNHLY and CDR2 FYNNEI. This CDR3 has 12 amino acids.

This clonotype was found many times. CDR3 sequence: CATSRDGGSKQYF. The CDR3 bases are TGTGCCACCAGCAGAGACGGGGGATCGAAGCAGTACTTC. The gene calls are TRBV15 and TRBJ2-7; tentatively, D is TRBD2 (6 bases). This CDR3 comprises 13 residues. The germline V and J ends were trimmed by 0 bases and 8 bases, with 11 bases remaining between them. CDR1 and CDR2 from the germline V gene are LNHNV and YYDKDF (reference sequence).

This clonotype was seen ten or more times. CDR3 loop: CSARQNSNYGYTF. CDR3 bases: TGCAGTGCTAGACAGAACTCTAACTATGGCTACACCTTC. J is TRBJ1-2 and V is TRBV20-1; unclear D gene. The length of the CDR3 is 13 residues. Germline lookup yields CDR1 DFQATT and CDR2 SNEGSKA (reference sequence). V lost 2 bases to trimming and J lost 0 bases, with 7 bases between them.